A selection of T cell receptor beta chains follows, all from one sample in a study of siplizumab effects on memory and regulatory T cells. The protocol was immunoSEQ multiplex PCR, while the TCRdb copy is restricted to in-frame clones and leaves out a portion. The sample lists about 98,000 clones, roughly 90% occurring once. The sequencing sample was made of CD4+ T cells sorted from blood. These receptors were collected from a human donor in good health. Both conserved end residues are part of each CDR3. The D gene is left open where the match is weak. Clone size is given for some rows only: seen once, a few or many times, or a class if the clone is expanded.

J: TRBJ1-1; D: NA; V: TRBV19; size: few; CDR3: CASSSRQNAAFF; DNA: TGTGCCAGTAGTAGTAGACAGAATGCAGCTTTCTTT
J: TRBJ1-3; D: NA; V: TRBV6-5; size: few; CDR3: CASSYPAGNTIYF; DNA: TGTGCCAGCAGTTACCCGGCTGGAAACACCATATATTTT
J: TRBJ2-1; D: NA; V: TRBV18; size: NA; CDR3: CASSEAGPSYNEQFF; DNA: TGTGCCAGCTCCGAGGCAGGACCCTCCTACAATGAGCAGTTCTTC
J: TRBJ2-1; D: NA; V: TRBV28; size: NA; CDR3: CASLGPTEANEQFF; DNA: TGTGCCAGCTTAGGCCCGACAGAAGCCAATGAGCAGTTCTTC
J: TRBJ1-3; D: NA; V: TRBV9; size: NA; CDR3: CASSAWSTSTGNTIYF; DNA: TGTGCCAGCAGCGCATGGTCGACCTCGACGGGAAACACCATATATTTT
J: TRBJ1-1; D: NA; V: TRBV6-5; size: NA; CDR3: CASSRLGLGSEAFF; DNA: TGTGCCAGCAGTCGTCTCGGATTGGGGAGTGAAGCTTTCTTT
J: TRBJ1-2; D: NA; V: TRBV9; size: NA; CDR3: CASSTSVVGQGYTF; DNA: TGTGCCAGCAGCACCTCGGTAGTGGGGCAGGGCTACACCTTC
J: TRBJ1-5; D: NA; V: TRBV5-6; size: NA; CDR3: CASSFMGESQPQHF; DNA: TGTGCCAGCAGCTTTATGGGGGAGAGTCAGCCCCAGCATTTT
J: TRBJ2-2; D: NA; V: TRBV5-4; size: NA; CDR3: CASLHMGVGELFF; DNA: TGTGCCAGCCTCCATATGGGGGTCGGGGAGCTGTTTTTT
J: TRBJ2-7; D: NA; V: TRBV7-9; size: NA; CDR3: CASSVSAGTYEQYF; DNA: TGTGCCAGCAGTGTTTCGGCGGGGACCTACGAGCAGTACTTC
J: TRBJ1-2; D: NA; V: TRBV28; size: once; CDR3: CASSYNRAGGYTF; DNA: TGTGCCAGCAGTTATAACAGGGCTGGTGGCTACACCTTC
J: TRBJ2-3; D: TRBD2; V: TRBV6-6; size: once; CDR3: CATSGSNTDTQYF; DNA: TGTGCCACCAGCGGGAGTAACACAGATACGCAGTATTTT
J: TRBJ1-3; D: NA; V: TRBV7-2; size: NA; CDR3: CASSLASSPGNTIYF; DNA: TGTGCCAGCAGCTTAGCCTCGTCCCCTGGAAACACCATATATTTT
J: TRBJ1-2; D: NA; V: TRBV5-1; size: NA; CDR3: CASSSLTGPYGYTF; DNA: TGCGCCAGCAGCTCCCTGACAGGTCCCTATGGCTACACCTTC
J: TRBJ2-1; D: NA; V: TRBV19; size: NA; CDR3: CASSGSSYNEQFF; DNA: TGTGCCAGTAGTGGAAGCTCCTACAATGAGCAGTTCTTC
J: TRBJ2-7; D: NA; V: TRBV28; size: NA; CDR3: CASSLAYPVNEQYF; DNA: TGTGCCAGCAGTTTGGCCTACCCCGTTAACGAGCAGTACTTC
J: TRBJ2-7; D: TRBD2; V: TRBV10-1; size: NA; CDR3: CASSDPARLAVLSQYF; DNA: TGCGCCAGCAGTGACCCCGCTAGACTAGCTGTCCTATCGCAGTACTTC
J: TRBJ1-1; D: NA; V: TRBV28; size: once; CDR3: CASGGMNTEAFF; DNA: TGTGCCAGCGGAGGGATGAACACTGAAGCTTTCTTT
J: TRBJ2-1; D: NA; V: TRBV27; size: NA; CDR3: CASSLSGLSIEQFF; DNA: TGTGCCAGCAGTTTATCGGGGTTAAGCATTGAGCAGTTCTTC
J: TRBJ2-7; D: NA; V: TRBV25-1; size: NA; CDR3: CASSARTVRAYEQYF; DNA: TGTGCCAGCAGTGCCCGGACAGTCCGGGCGTACGAGCAGTACTTC
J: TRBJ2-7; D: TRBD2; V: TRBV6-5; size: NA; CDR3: CASSPIAGGLGEQYF; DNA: TGTGCCAGCAGCCCCATAGCGGGAGGGCTGGGGGAGCAGTACTTC
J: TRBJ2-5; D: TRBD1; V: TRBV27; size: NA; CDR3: CASSVTQGGETQYF; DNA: TGTGCCAGCAGTGTGACACAGGGGGGAGAGACCCAGTACTTC
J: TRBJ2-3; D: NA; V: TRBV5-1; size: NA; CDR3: CASSLVAGRTDTQYF; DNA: TGCGCCAGCAGCTTGGTGGCAGGGCGCACAGATACGCAGTATTTT
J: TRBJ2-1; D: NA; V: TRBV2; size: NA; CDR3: CASKGGRNEQFF; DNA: TGTGCCAGCAAGGGGGGCAGGAATGAGCAGTTCTTC
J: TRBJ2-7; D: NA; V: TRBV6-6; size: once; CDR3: CASSRQVYEQYF; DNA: TGTGCCAGCAGCCGCCAGGTATACGAGCAGTACTTC